This T cell receptor (beta chain) was obtained from a study of OX40 agonist ivuxolimab in advanced cancers. As for the study in general: Dose-escalation patients' cancers were hepatocellular carcinoma, melanoma, renal cell or head and neck cancer. Averaging 60 years in age, with a range of roughly 20 to 90, the cohort was about 86% male. There were three patients with partial responses, one having hepatocellular carcinoma and two cutaneous melanoma.

Clones were read by immunoSEQ multiplex PCR, and TCRdb kept only the in-frame ones, dropping some. The sample includes approximately 20,000 clones, 77% of them seen just once. V was cut by 5 bases and J by 0 bases, with 12 bases left in between. The CDR3 runs to 15 residues. Germline V CDR1 and CDR2: SEHNR, FQNEAQ (reference sequence). The sequence was obtained from an adult with an advanced solid tumor such as melanoma, head and neck, liver or kidney cancer. Specimen: CD4+ or CD8+ T cells sorted from blood, collected in a trial of the OX40 agonist ivuxolimab. V is TRBV7-9 and J is TRBJ2-3; D not resolved. The CDR3 is CASSNTSRSTDTQYF. Here the CDR3 DNA reads TGTGCCAGCAGCAACACTTCGAGGAGCACAGATACGCAGTATTTT.